What follows are 31 T cell receptor beta chains derived from one specimen sequenced in a study of shared clonotypes between healthy human individuals. The method was immunoSEQ multiplex PCR; TCRdb's version includes in-frame clones alone and lacks a portion of them. This table has around 940,000 clones, about three quarters appearing once. The source material was memory CD4+ T cells sorted from blood. Subset here: CD45RA-negative fraction. These TCRs come from a man aged 18 to 30 in good health.

The chain employs TRBV5-8 and TRBJ2-5; 9 bases map to TRBD2. The V and J ends lost 4 bases and 5 bases, in that order; junction bases with no gene match: 12. The V gene's germline CDR1 is SGHTS and CDR2 YDEGEE. This CDR3 has 16 residues. CDR3 DNA sequence: TGTGCCAGCAGCCCTGGGACTAGCCGGGCGGGGGAGACCCAGTACTTC. Its protein is CASSPGTSRAGETQYF.

This clone was picked up a small number of times. The chain links TRBV30 to TRBJ1-6; possible D gene TRBD1, 6 bases. The CDR3 consists of 15 residues. V lost 5 bases and J 9 bases, leaving 20 bases between the germline ends. Germline values: CDR1 GTSNPN, CDR2 SVGIG (reference sequence). The CDR3 protein is CAWVRQAQRLSPLHF. The CDR3 DNA reads TGTGCCTGGGTGCGACAGGCCCAAAGGCTTTCACCCCTCCACTTT.

The rearrangement joins TRBV11-2 to TRBJ2-7, with D possibly being TRBD2 (7 bases). Germline-derived CDR1 and CDR2 are SGHAT and FQNNGV. The V end was cut by 5 bases, the J end by 2 bases, with 28 bases between. This CDR3 contains 19 residues. The CDR3 DNA reads as TGTGCCAGCAGCCTTTTCAGGGGCAACTTAGCGGGCACCACCTACGAGCAGTACTTC. Protein sequence: CASSLFRGNLAGTTYEQYF.

The V call is TRBV4-3, the J call TRBJ2-7; 9 bases line up with TRBD1. CDR1 and CDR2 (germline): LGHNA, YSLEER. There are 15 residues in the CDR3. V shed 1 base and J 2 bases; nucleotides not matched to a gene: 3. The CDR3 sequence: CASSQGQGGTYEQYF. CDR3 bases: TGCGCCAGCAGCCAAGGACAGGGGGGGACCTACGAGCAGTACTTC.

The chain recombines TRBV10-3 with TRBJ2-7; D is possibly TRBD1 (7 bases). Per the germline V gene, CDR1 is ENHRY and CDR2 is SYGVKD. The CDR3 is 15 residues long. V shed 4 bases and J shed 1 base, with 14 bases lying between them. The CDR3 nucleotides are TGTGCCATCAGTGGTGGGGCAGGGGGGTCCTACGAGCAGTACTTC. Translation gives CAISGGAGGSYEQYF.

In this sample, this clone turned up a few times. The chain recombines TRBV11-3 with TRBJ1-1, with a possible D match to TRBD1 (6 bases). CDR3 length equals 14 residues. V gave up 3 bases and J gave up 4 bases, with 12 bases separating them. Germline-derived CDR1 and CDR2 are SGHNT and YENEEA. This CDR3 is CASSFQGPSTEAFF. Here the CDR3 DNA reads TGTGCCAGCAGCTTTCAGGGGCCAAGCACTGAAGCTTTCTTT.

The V and J genes are TRBV2 and TRBJ2-7; 7 bases agree with TRBD2. Germline values: CDR1 SNHLY, CDR2 FYNNEI. V trimming: 7 bases; J trimming: 5 bases; junction bases outside the gene matches: 8. This CDR3 is built from 13 residues. In DNA, the CDR3 is TGTGCCAGCATTCGACGGGGGGTAAACGAGCAGTACTTC. It specifies CASIRRGVNEQYF.

V usage is TRBV5-4 and J usage is TRBJ2-4, with TRBD1 matching 7 bases. J lost 2 bases, V lost 4 bases, and 9 bases had no gene match. The CDR3 sequence is 16 residues long. Germline-derived CDR1 and CDR2 are SGHNT and YYREEE (reference sequence). The CDR3 is CASSNPRQGTKNIQYF. CDR3 nucleotide sequence: TGTGCCAGCAGCAACCCGAGACAGGGAACCAAAAACATTCAGTACTTC.

The rearrangement uses TRBV7-2 and TRBJ1-2; 7 nucleotides match TRBD1. The ends lost 5 bases at V and 1 base at J; junction bases unmatched: 10. The CDR3 has 16 amino acids. Germline V gene lookup returns CDR1 SGHTA and CDR2 FQGNSA. CDR3 sequence: CASSPNSDRNNYGYTF. The CDR3 DNA follows: TGTGCCAGCAGCCCCAACTCGGACAGGAATAACTATGGCTACACCTTC. The full variable domain, completed using reference TRBV7-2 and TRBJ1-2, is GAGVSQSPSNKVTEKGKDVELRCDPISGHTALYWYRQSLGQGLEFLIYFQGNSAPDKSGLPSDRFSAERTGGSVSTLTIQRTQQEDSAVYLCASSPNSDRNNYGYTFGSGTRLTVV.

This clone was detected once. The gene calls are TRBV5-1 and TRBJ2-1, with D tentatively TRBD1 (5 bases). V was pared by 5 bases and J by 1 base, with 13 bases between. The V gene's germline CDR1 is SGHRS and CDR2 YFSETQ. CDR3 size: 15 residues. The CDR3, as DNA: TGCGCCAGCAGTAATTTGGGGCAGTCCTACAATGAGCAGTTCTTC. Translation gives CASSNLGQSYNEQFF.

The J gene is TRBJ1-6, the V gene TRBV19; D may be TRBD1 (5 bases). Germline V lookup: CDR1 LNHDA, CDR2 SQIVND (reference sequence). This CDR3 region has 13 residues. The ends were cut back, 5 bases at V and 5 bases at J, with 7 bases in the middle. In DNA form, the CDR3 reads TGTGCCAGTAGTTCGACAGATAATTCACCCCTCCACTTT. Protein sequence: CASSSTDNSPLHF.

This clone has more than one count but fewer than ten. This chain connects TRBV28 to TRBJ1-2; 8 positions match TRBD1. V lost 10 bases, J lost 2 bases, and 15 bases stayed unmatched. Germline CDR1 reads MDHEN; CDR2 reads SYDVKM. CDR3 length: 16 amino acids. CDR3 DNA sequence: TGTGCCACCGATGTAACTAGGACAGGGTTGAACTATGGCTACACCTTC. This codes for CATDVTRTGLNYGYTF.

The chain links TRBV9 to TRBJ1-2; D is undetermined. Looked up from germline, CDR1 is SGDLS and CDR2 is YYNGEE. The CDR3 length is 13 residues. Trimming left V 4 bases short and J 1 base short, with 8 bases between. CDR3 DNA sequence: TGTGCCAGCAGCCTCGCCAGTAACTATGGCTACACCTTC. It specifies CASSLASNYGYTF.

The chain is built from TRBV29-1 and TRBJ2-7, with D possibly matching TRBD2 (5 bases). Trimming pared 4 bases from V and 5 bases from J, leaving 6 bases between. The CDR3 consists of 10 residues. Per germline, CDR1 SQVTM and CDR2 ANQGSEA. As DNA, the CDR3 is TGCAGCGTTGCGGGGAACGAGCAGTACTTC. It translates to CSVAGNEQYF.

The V and J genes are TRBV14 and TRBJ2-4, with 9 bases that match TRBD2. The CDR3 spans 16 residues. The J segment lost 7 bases and the V segment lost 1 base, leaving 8 bases of the junction unmatched. Germline loops: CDR1 SGHDN, CDR2 FVKESK. CDR3 coding DNA: TGTGCCAGCAGCCAAGCTATAAGTACTAGCGGGAACATTCAGTACTTC. Amino acid sequence: CASSQAISTSGNIQYF.

The CDR3 DNA sequence: TGTGCCACCAGCAACCCCCCGGGAGAGCAGTACTTC. This encodes CATSNPPGEQYF. This chain uses TRBV15 with TRBJ2-7, with D perhaps TRBD2 (5 bases). Trimming left V 4 bases short and J 7 bases short, with 11 bases between. Per the germline V gene, CDR1 is LNHNV and CDR2 is YYDKDF (reference sequence). The CDR3 contains 12 residues.

V and J are TRBV9 and TRBJ2-7; 10 bases line up with TRBD1. The CDR3 has 14 residues. Per germline, CDR1 SGDLS and CDR2 YYNGEE. J lost 5 bases, V lost 3 bases, and 5 bases had no gene match. Here the CDR3 reads CASSATTGGNEQYF. CDR3 coding DNA: TGTGCCAGCAGCGCGACGACAGGGGGCAACGAGCAGTACTTC.

This chain uses TRBV5-4 with TRBJ2-2, with 10 bases aligning to TRBD2. CDR3 size: 18 residues. J gave up 1 base and V 1 base, and 7 bases lay outside the gene matches. Germline CDR1 and CDR2: SGHNT and YYREEE (reference sequence). CDR3 coding DNA: TGTGCCAGCAGCTTGCGCGCTAGCGGGGGCCGGAACACCGGGGAGCTGTTTTTT. It encodes CASSLRASGGRNTGELFF.

V usage is TRBV30 and J usage is TRBJ1-2, with D hard to call. The germline V gene has CDR1 GTSNPN and CDR2 SVGIG (reference sequence). The CDR3 contains 15 residues. V shed 1 base and J shed 3 bases, with 15 bases lying between them. DNA of the CDR3: TGTGCCTGGAGTGGGGTAGAGAGCCCGGACTATGGCTACACCTTC. As protein: CAWSGVESPDYGYTF.

The rearrangement uses TRBV25-1 and TRBJ1-3, with a weak D call TRBD1 (5 bases). Trimming removed 5 bases at V and 0 bases at J, with 8 bases between. The CDR3 extends over 14 amino acids. Germline V lookup: CDR1 MGHDK, CDR2 SYGVNS. Written as DNA, the CDR3 is TGTGCCAGCAGTCCCGACAGCTCTGGAAACACCATATATTTT. Translation: CASSPDSSGNTIYF.

CDR3 DNA sequence: TGTGCCAGCAGTGAACATGGGCAGGGCCCCTACGAGCAGTACTTC. Translating gives CASSEHGQGPYEQYF. The chain has TRBV2 and TRBJ2-7, with D perhaps matching TRBD1 (5 bases). This CDR3 has 15 residues. With 2 bases removed from V and 2 bases from J, the gap between germline ends came to 13 bases. Germline V CDR1 and CDR2: SNHLY, FYNNEI.

This clone was recorded many times. J is TRBJ1-6 and V is TRBV2, with 7 bases lining up with TRBD1. This CDR3 has 16 amino acids. J lost 0 bases, V lost 6 bases, and 5 bases had no gene match. CDR1 is SNHLY and CDR2 is FYNNEI in the germline V gene. DNA of the CDR3: TGTGCCAGCAGACGACAGGGAAGCTCCTATAATTCACCCCTCCACTTT. It translates to CASRRQGSSYNSPLHF.

The gene calls are TRBV4-3 and TRBJ1-2, with TRBD1 matching over 8 bases. CDR1 LGHNA and CDR2 YSLEER come from the germline V gene. The V gene end was trimmed by 0 bases and the J gene end by 2 bases; junction bases not matched to a gene: 5. The CDR3 extends over 16 amino acids. Here the CDR3 DNA reads TGCGCCAGCAGCCAAGAGTGGCAGGGGGCGAACTATGGCTACACCTTC. Translating it yields CASSQEWQGANYGYTF.

This rearrangement joins TRBV19 to TRBJ1-3; 7 positions agree with TRBD1. This CDR3 region has 14 residues. Germline trimming cut 5 bases from V and 4 bases from J; bases unmatched to any gene: 5. Germline V lookup: CDR1 LNHDA, CDR2 SQIVND (reference sequence). CDR3 in DNA: TGTGCCAGTAGTCCACAGGGGACGGGAAACACCATATATTTT. It is translated as CASSPQGTGNTIYF.

Worth noting for this clone: This CDR3 is also generated by other DNA sequences in the sample. The chain links TRBV19 to TRBJ2-5, with 8 bases matching TRBD1. The CDR3 is 13 residues long. Germline V gene data show CDR1 as LNHDA and CDR2 as SQIVND (reference sequence). Losses at the gene ends were 5 bases for V and 5 bases for J; bases not matched to a gene: 4. CDR3 protein: CASSLNRGETQYF. DNA for the CDR3: TGTGCCAGTAGTCTAAACAGGGGGGAGACCCAGTACTTC.

The rearrangement uses TRBV25-1 and TRBJ2-5; possibly TRBD1 or TRBD2 for D (5 bases each). The CDR3 totals 15 residues. Per germline, CDR1 MGHDK and CDR2 SYGVNS. V gave up 1 base and J gave up 2 bases, with 11 bases separating them. The CDR3 spells CASSEFGTLQETQYF. The CDR3 DNA reads as TGTGCCAGCAGTGAATTCGGGACGTTACAAGAGACCCAGTACTTC.

This sequence joins TRBV7-3 and TRBJ2-6; D not resolved. CDR1 SGHTA and CDR2 FQGTGA come from the germline V gene. V shed 8 bases and J shed 2 bases, with 4 bases lying between them. This CDR3 has 12 residues. As DNA, the CDR3 is TGTGCCAGCGGGGCTGGGGCCAACGTCCTGACTTTC. It codes for CASGAGANVLTF.

The genes are TRBV4-2 and TRBJ2-1; 9 positions agree with TRBD2. The V gene end was trimmed by 1 base and the J gene end by 2 bases; junction bases not matched to a gene: 6. Germline V lookup: CDR1 LGHNA, CDR2 YNFKEQ. The CDR3 spans 17 residues. The CDR3 is CASSQVGRGGTYNEQFF. CDR3 DNA: TGTGCCAGCAGCCAAGTGGGGCGGGGGGGCACCTACAATGAGCAGTTCTTC.

V gene TRBV5-1 combines with J gene TRBJ2-2; D possibly corresponds to TRBD2 (6 bases). Germline V gene sequence: CDR1 SGHRS, CDR2 YFSETQ. The germline V and J ends were trimmed by 0 bases and 7 bases, with 13 bases remaining between them. This CDR3 comprises 15 residues. CDR3 residues: CASSLAGARGGELFF. CDR3 DNA sequence: TGCGCCAGCAGCTTGGCGGGAGCTAGGGGCGGGGAGCTGTTTTTT.

The chain combines TRBV10-2 with TRBJ2-1; TRBD2 matches at 13 bases. This CDR3 has 16 amino acids. The germline V gene has CDR1 WSHSY and CDR2 SAAADI. After removal of 6 bases from V and 5 bases from J, the junction contained 7 bases not matched to a gene. CDR3 region: CASRGTSGTGNNEQFF. In nucleotides, the CDR3 is TGCGCCAGCAGGGGGACTAGCGGGACGGGAAACAATGAGCAGTTCTTC.

The chain joins TRBV11-3 to TRBJ2-7, with a tentative D call TRBD2 (5 bases). The CDR3 totals 9 residues. Per the germline V gene, CDR1 is SGHNT and CDR2 is YENEEA. Trimming took off 11 bases at V and 7 bases at J, with 9 bases between the two ends. CDR3 bases: TGTGCCCCACCGGGGGAGCAGTACTTC. It specifies CAPPGEQYF.